Detailed here is one TCR beta chain. Its antigen is not identified. CDR3 length equals 13 residues. V lost 5 bases and J lost 5, with 13 bases in between. The germline CDR1 and CDR2 sequences are SEHNR and FQNEAQ (reference sequence). The data were obtained in a study of lymphopenia after photon versus proton radiotherapy. Overall study findings and caveats: Post-nadir TCR diversity decline inversely tracked overall survival among those who died. Proton therapy kept repertoires fairly stable, unlike photons, which gained effector/memory cells.

TCRdb's copy holds only in-frame clones and misses some; the assay was immunoSEQ multiplex PCR. The sample lists tens of thousands of clones, about 90% occurring once. The clonotype originates from an older man with esophageal cancer. Here the sequenced sample was peripheral blood, taken from a patient treated with proton-based radiotherapy. The chain is built from TRBV7-9 and TRBJ2-7; D ambiguous. The CDR3 sequence: CASSPTAWDEQYF. CDR3 coding DNA: TGTGCCAGCAGCCCAACAGCCTGGGACGAGCAGTACTTC. The full variable domain, completed using reference TRBV7-9 and TRBJ2-7, is DTGVSQNPRHKITKRGQNVTFRCDPISEHNRLYWYRQTLGQGPEFLTYFQNEAQLEKSRLLSDRFSAERPKGSFSTLEIQRTEQGDSAMYLCASSPTAWDEQYFGPGTRLTVT.